A selection of T cell receptor beta chains follows, all from one sample in a study of cytotoxic CD8 clonotypes in ibrutinib-treated CLL. Generated by immunoSEQ multiplex PCR, the TCRdb table keeps only in-frame clones and is missing some. The sample includes approximately 45,000 clones, over 60% of them seen just once. The sequencing used PBMCs, collected after 24 months of ibrutinib treatment. All receptors come from a human donor with chronic lymphocytic leukemia. CDR3s include the opening cysteine and the closing phenylalanine or tryptophan. The order of the fields is J gene, clone size, D gene, V gene, CDR3 protein, CDR3 DNA. D genes are given only for firm matches. Clone size is given for some rows only: seen once, a few or many times, or a class if the clone is expanded.

J gene: TRBJ2-1; clone size: .; D gene: .; V gene: TRBV5-1; CDR3 protein: CASSLLSEQFF; CDR3 DNA: TGCGCCAGCAGCTTGCTTTCTGAGCAGTTCTTC
J gene: TRBJ2-7; clone size: .; D gene: .; V gene: TRBV30; CDR3 protein: CAWRESYEQYF; CDR3 DNA: TGTGCCTGGAGAGAATCTTACGAGCAGTACTTC
J gene: TRBJ2-7; clone size: .; D gene: TRBD1; V gene: TRBV2; CDR3 protein: CASSGGTGRDEQYF; CDR3 DNA: TGTGCCAGCAGTGGAGGGACAGGGCGCGACGAGCAGTACTTC
J gene: TRBJ2-7; clone size: once; D gene: .; V gene: TRBV7-2; CDR3 protein: CASSRGGSSYEQYF; CDR3 DNA: TGTGCCAGCAGCAGAGGGGGGAGCTCCTACGAGCAGTACTTC
J gene: TRBJ2-7; clone size: .; D gene: .; V gene: TRBV18; CDR3 protein: CASSPRGALEQYF; CDR3 DNA: TGTGCCAGCTCACCAAGGGGGGCGCTAGAGCAGTACTTC
J gene: TRBJ2-3; clone size: few; D gene: .; V gene: TRBV2; CDR3 protein: CASSEASTQYF; CDR3 DNA: TGTGCCAGCAGTGAAGCGTCTACGCAGTATTTT
J gene: TRBJ2-4; clone size: .; D gene: .; V gene: TRBV6-1; CDR3 protein: CASSKTGGGVNIQYF; CDR3 DNA: TGTGCCAGCAGTAAAACCGGCGGGGGCGTGAACATTCAGTACTTC
J gene: TRBJ2-5; clone size: .; D gene: TRBD2; V gene: TRBV19; CDR3 protein: CASSNTRERETQYF; CDR3 DNA: TGTGCCAGTAGTAATACGCGGGAGAGGGAGACCCAGTACTTC
J gene: TRBJ1-1; clone size: .; D gene: .; V gene: TRBV6-5; CDR3 protein: CASRVRARATEAFF; CDR3 DNA: TGTGCCAGCAGGGTCCGGGCCAGGGCCACTGAAGCTTTCTTT
J gene: TRBJ1-2; clone size: few; D gene: TRBD1; V gene: TRBV2; CDR3 protein: CASSEKDRAYGYTF; CDR3 DNA: TGTGCCAGCAGTGAAAAGGACAGGGCCTATGGCTACACCTTC
J gene: TRBJ2-2; clone size: .; D gene: .; V gene: TRBV5-6; CDR3 protein: CASSLGNTGELFF; CDR3 DNA: TGTGCCAGCAGCTTGGGGAACACCGGGGAGCTGTTTTTT
J gene: TRBJ1-2; clone size: .; D gene: .; V gene: TRBV7-9; CDR3 protein: CASSLDYYGYTF; CDR3 DNA: TGTGCCAGCAGCCTCGACTATTATGGCTACACCTTC
J gene: TRBJ1-2; clone size: .; D gene: TRBD1; V gene: TRBV2; CDR3 protein: CASSKQGEAYGYTF; CDR3 DNA: TGTGCCAGCAGTAAACAGGGGGAGGCCTATGGCTACACCTTC
J gene: TRBJ2-7; clone size: few; D gene: TRBD2; V gene: TRBV9; CDR3 protein: CASSVEAGVGEQYF; CDR3 DNA: TGTGCCAGCAGCGTAGAAGCGGGAGTGGGGGAGCAGTACTTC
J gene: TRBJ2-2; clone size: .; D gene: TRBD1; V gene: TRBV10-3; CDR3 protein: CATGGTGELFF; CDR3 DNA: TGTGCTACAGGGGGCACCGGGGAGCTGTTTTTT